What follows are 26 T cell receptor beta chains derived from one specimen sequenced in a study of blood T cells in healthy people across ages. A second PCR of 7 to 11 cycles used a sample-barcoded 5' primer and a J-beta primer mix. TCRdb independently ran MiXCR on the 5' RACE reads; one entry per CDR3 protein. The table includes approximately 800,000 distinct CDR3 sequences, roughly 50% detected once. The sequenced material came from blood. These TCRs come from a middle-aged man in good health.

This chain uses TRBV9 with TRBJ1-5; a weak D match, TRBD1 (5 bases). Germline V gene sequence: CDR1 SGDLS, CDR2 YYNGEE. V lost 0 bases and J lost 4, with 8 bases in between. The CDR3 loop spans 14 amino acids. The CDR3 nucleotides read TGTGCCAGCAGCGTAGGGACACCTAATCAGCCCCAGCATTTT. It specifies CASSVGTPNQPQHF.

This rearrangement joins TRBV20-1 to TRBJ2-7, with D possibly being TRBD2 (5 bases). CDR1 and CDR2 from the germline V gene are DFQATT and SNEGSKA (reference sequence). Trimming removed 8 bases at V and 0 bases at J, with 11 bases between. The CDR3 loop spans 12 amino acids. The CDR3 DNA follows: TGCAGTACTGGAGCGGCCTCCTACGAGCAGTACTTC. Encoded protein: CSTGAASYEQYF.

This clonotype showed up just a few times. CDR3 protein: CASTPTGAYEQYF. The CDR3 bases are TGTGCCAGCACCCCTACGGGAGCGTACGAGCAGTACTTC. The gene calls are TRBV3-1 and TRBJ2-7, with a weak D call TRBD2 (6 bases). CDR3 length: 13 amino acids. CDR1 is LGHDT, CDR2 YNNKEL, per germline (reference sequence). Trimming took 7 bases from V and 4 from J, leaving 14 bases between them.

To note about this clonotype: Its ends do not fully match the called genes, so a read error is possible. The gene calls are TRBV2 and TRBJ1-2, with D unclear. CDR1 and CDR2 from the germline V gene are SNHLY and FYNNEI. This CDR3 comprises 12 residues. CDR3 in DNA: TGTGCCCGCAGTGGCGGTGCCCATGGCTACACCTTC. Protein: CARSGGAHGYTF.

This chain uses TRBV11-2 with TRBJ1-2, with D unresolved. V lost 5 bases to trimming and J lost 8 bases, with 18 bases between them. CDR3 length: 14 residues. Germline CDR1 SGHAT, CDR2 FQNNGV. In DNA form, the CDR3 reads TGTGCCAGCAGCGAGACCCGTACCGCGCGGGGCTACACCTTC. This sequence encodes CASSETRTARGYTF.

The chain combines TRBV11-2 with TRBJ2-3; D may match TRBD1 or TRBD2 (7 bases each). Trimming took 8 bases from V and 6 from J, leaving 18 bases between them. This CDR3 has 14 residues. CDR1 and CDR2 from the germline V gene are SGHAT and FQNNGV. The CDR3 protein is CASSRGTAGDTQYF. Written as DNA, the CDR3 is TGTGCCAGCTCCAGAGGGACAGCGGGGGATACGCAGTATTTT.

This clonotype was counted a few times. CDR3 nucleotide sequence: TGTGCCAGCAGTGGGCGGGCTAAAGAGACCCAGTACTTC. Amino acids: CASSGRAKETQYF. The rearrangement joins TRBV2 to TRBJ2-5; D possibly corresponds to TRBD2 (5 bases). V lost 4 bases, J lost 3 bases, and 9 bases lay in between. The CDR3 extends over 13 amino acids. CDR1 is SNHLY and CDR2 is FYNNEI in the germline V gene.

The J gene is TRBJ1-2, the V gene TRBV7-2, with 10 positions matching TRBD1. The trim removed 7 bases at V and 8 bases at J, leaving 13 bases unmatched. This CDR3 has 15 residues. In germline, CDR1 is SGHTA, CDR2 FQGNSA. The CDR3 DNA sequence: TGTGCCAGCACCACAGGTTCCGGACAGGGGGGAGGCTACACCTTC. This translates into CASTTGSGQGGGYTF.

This clonotype has ten or more counts. The V gene is TRBV27, the J gene TRBJ2-1; D call uncertain. The CDR3 consists of 13 residues. Trimming removed 1 base at V and 9 bases at J, with 10 bases between. Germline values: CDR1 MNHEY, CDR2 SMNVEV (reference sequence). The DNA for the CDR3 is TGTGCCAGCAGTTTATTGCGTGAGTCTGAGCAGTTCTTC. Translated, it gives CASSLLRESEQFF.

This rearrangement joins TRBV7-2 to TRBJ1-4; 8 bases are shared with TRBD1. The CDR3 is made up of 13 amino acids. After removal of 1 base from V and 8 bases from J, the junction contained 0 bases not matched to a gene. Germline V gene sequence: CDR1 SGHTA, CDR2 FQGNSA. Here the CDR3 DNA reads TGTGCCAGCAGCTTAGACAGGGGGGAAAAACTGTTTTTT. It yields the protein CASSLDRGEKLFF. Full variable domain (remainder filled in from reference TRBV7-2 and TRBJ1-4): GAGVSQSPSNKVTEKGKDVELRCDPISGHTALYWYRQSLGQGLEFLIYFQGNSAPDKSGLPSDRFSAERTGGSVSTLTIQRTQQEDSAVYLCASSLDRGEKLFFGSGTQLSVL.

The V call is TRBV29-1, the J call TRBJ2-2; D remains unclear. The V gene lost 6 bases and the J gene lost 6 bases, with 8 bases spanning the gap. The CDR3 is made up of 11 amino acids. Germline lookup yields CDR1 SQVTM and CDR2 ANQGSEA. The CDR3 sequence is CSVPDAGELFF. In nucleotides, the CDR3 is TGCAGCGTGCCTGACGCCGGGGAGCTGTTTTTT.

This clonotype has a handful of counts. Germline is not matched at one junction end, which may reflect a read error. The CDR3 loop is CASSLASNQPQHF. Here the CDR3 DNA reads TGTGCCAGCAGTTTAGCGTCGAATCAGCCCCAGCATTTT. This chain links TRBV7-2 with TRBJ1-5; D gene uncertain. Germline CDR1 is SGHTA and CDR2 is FQGNSA. The length of the CDR3 is 13 residues.

The chain uses TRBV27 and TRBJ2-5; TRBD2 matches at 12 bases. This CDR3 has 18 residues. The junction had 13 bases not matched to a gene; V was cut back by 6 bases and J by 2 bases. Germline CDR1 and CDR2: MNHEY and SMNVEV (reference sequence). CDR3 sequence (DNA): TGTGCCAGCAGCAAGGCCTCTACTAGCGGGGGGAGACAAGAGACCCAGTACTTC. Its protein product is CASSKASTSGGRQETQYF.

The V gene is TRBV4-2, the J gene TRBJ2-5, with 10 bases identical to TRBD2. Losses at the gene ends were 1 base for V and 11 bases for J; bases not matched to a gene: 7. CDR1 and CDR2 from the germline V gene are LGHNA and YNFKEQ. This CDR3 has 14 residues. In DNA, the CDR3 is TGTGCCAGCAGCCAAGGCAGCGGGAGGGATGAGCAGTACTTC. Its protein is CASSQGSGRDEQYF.

This chain uses TRBV29-1 with TRBJ2-5; maybe TRBD2 (6 bases). The J call is doubtful: the DNA matches TRBJ2-7 better. The CDR3 covers 12 residues. Per the germline V gene, CDR1 is SQVTM and CDR2 is ANQGSEA. Here the CDR3 DNA reads TGCAGCGTCACTGTGGCGGGACACGAGCAGTACTTC. It translates to CSVTVAGHEQYF.

The rearrangement joins TRBV27 to TRBJ2-1; D is tentatively TRBD1 or TRBD2 (6 bases each). The V gene's germline CDR1 is MNHEY and CDR2 SMNVEV (reference sequence). Trimming pared 8 bases from V and 1 base from J, leaving 18 bases between. This CDR3 has 16 amino acids. CDR3 coding DNA: TGTGCCAGCCAAATGAAGGAGGGGGAATCCTACAATGAGCAGTTCTTC. Protein product: CASQMKEGESYNEQFF.

The sample holds a few counts of this clonotype. V usage is TRBV7-3 and J usage is TRBJ2-1, with no clear D. The germline V gene encodes CDR1 SGHTA and CDR2 FQGTGA. Trimming shortened V by 4 bases and J by 5 bases, and 9 bases separated the two germline ends. The CDR3 has 13 residues. CDR3 protein: CASSSPQHNEQFF. The CDR3 nucleotides are TGTGCCAGCAGCTCCCCCCAACACAATGAGCAGTTCTTC.

The chain joins TRBV20-1 to TRBJ2-4; 7 bases line up with TRBD2. The last part of the DNA fits TRBJ2-7 better; the J call may be wrong. The CDR3 sequence is 12 residues long. Germline V gene sequence: CDR1 DFQATT, CDR2 SNEGSKA (reference sequence). The CDR3 coding sequence is TGCAGTGCTAGACTGACTAGCTCCGAGCAGTACTTC. The encoded protein is CSARLTSSEQYF.

The chain combines TRBV28 with TRBJ2-7; D unclear. V dropped 5 bases and J dropped 2 bases, with 7 bases sitting between them. CDR1 and CDR2 from the germline V gene are MDHEN and SYDVKM. The CDR3 runs 12 residues. In DNA, the CDR3 is TGTGCCAGCAGTCTACAAACCTACGAGCAGTACTTC. Protein product: CASSLQTYEQYF.

The rearrangement joins TRBV11-3 to TRBJ2-3, with D perhaps matching TRBD2 (5 bases). CDR3 length: 15 amino acids. Germline loops: CDR1 SGHNT, CDR2 YENEEA. V dropped 1 base and J dropped 5 bases, with 13 bases sitting between them. CDR3 DNA sequence: TGTGCCAGCAGCTTAGGACCTCAAAGCGGAGATACGCAGTATTTT. It yields the protein CASSLGPQSGDTQYF.

This clonotype showed up many times. The genes are TRBV10-3 and TRBJ2-7; D is unresolved. Germline V gives CDR1 ENHRY, CDR2 SYGVKD. Trimming left V 3 bases short and J 0 bases short, with 0 bases between. The CDR3 is made up of 11 amino acids. The CDR3 is CAISDSYEQYF. The CDR3, as DNA: TGTGCCATCAGTGACTCCTACGAGCAGTACTTC.

This clonotype was seen repeatedly, ten times or more. The V gene is TRBV15, the J gene TRBJ2-1; D remains unclear. CDR1 and CDR2 from the germline V gene are LNHNV and YYDKDF (reference sequence). The V and J ends lost 1 base and 6 bases respectively, with 7 bases between them. The CDR3 is made up of 13 amino acids. The CDR3 here is CATSRGAVNEQFF. CDR3 bases: TGTGCCACCAGCAGAGGGGCAGTCAATGAGCAGTTCTTC.

The genes are TRBV4-1 and TRBJ2-5; D tentatively reads TRBD1 or TRBD2 (5 bases each). Trimming cost V 5 bases and J 3 bases, with 19 bases left between them. Germline V gives CDR1 MGHRA, CDR2 YSYEKL. CDR3 length equals 16 residues. The CDR3 spells CASSKMIGGTEETQYF. DNA for the CDR3: TGCGCCAGCAGCAAAATGATTGGGGGAACTGAAGAGACCCAGTACTTC.

The chain has TRBV4-1 and TRBJ1-2; D ambiguous. The CDR3 loop spans 16 amino acids. V dropped 4 bases and J dropped 0 bases, with 15 bases sitting between them. CDR1 MGHRA and CDR2 YSYEKL come from the germline V gene. The CDR3 protein is CASSPRSIRANYGYTF. The CDR3 DNA reads as TGCGCCAGCAGCCCTAGGAGCATACGGGCTAACTATGGCTACACCTTC.

The rearrangement links TRBV4-2 to TRBJ2-7; 7 bases are shared with TRBD1. The J call may be in error: the DNA end matches TRBJ2-5 better. CDR1 and CDR2 from the germline V gene are LGHNA and YNFKEQ. This CDR3 has 14 amino acids. In DNA form, the CDR3 reads TGTGCCAGCAGCCAGACAGGGCGGGAAGAGACCCAGTACTTC. This sequence encodes CASSQTGREETQYF.

This chain uses TRBV5-1 with TRBJ1-1; 7 positions match TRBD1. This CDR3 region has 14 residues. V was pared by 5 bases and J by 3 bases, with 7 bases of the junction left unmatched. Germline CDR1 and CDR2: SGHRS and YFSETQ. CDR3 residues: CASRSGQIDTEAFF. In nucleotides, the CDR3 is TGCGCCAGCAGATCGGGACAGATAGACACTGAAGCTTTCTTT.